These T cell receptor beta chains were read from a single sample in a study of T cell repertoires in cytomegalovirus infection. TCRdb fed the reads into MiXCR, producing one record per CDR3 protein. Of 90,000 to 110,000 distinct CDR3 sequences listed, less than 30% were seen once; the top ten hold approximately 78%. The antigens these receptors bind are not known. Sequencing used CD8+ T cells from cultured PBMCs, obtained from culture after CMV antigen stimulation. These receptor sequences come from a human donor in good health (CMV status not recorded). Some clones in this sample may be carry-over from other donors' samples. The CDR3 runs from the conserved cysteine through the conserved F or W. D genes are given only for firm matches. The size of a clone is reported for some rows only, either as once, few or many, or as a class for expanded clones.

d_call,v_call,clone_size,j_call,cdr3_nt,cdr3_aa
-,TRBV19,few,TRBJ2-1,TGTGCCAGTAGTATCGTAGACAATGAGCAGTTCTTC,CASSIVDNEQFF
TRBD1,TRBV7-6,-,TRBJ2-7,TGTGCCAGCAGCCCCGAAGGGGGCTCCCTTTACGAGCAGTACTTC,CASSPEGGSLYEQYF
-,TRBV7-8,few,TRBJ2-7,TGTGCCAGCAGCTTAATGACAGGTAGCTCCTACGAGCAGTACTTC,CASSLMTGSSYEQYF
TRBD2,TRBV19,few,TRBJ2-1,TGTGCCAGTAGATCCCCCCGACTAGCGGGGGTCGGAGGATATGAGCAGTTCTTC,CASRSPRLAGVGGYEQFF
-,TRBV6-1,-,TRBJ2-2,TGTGCCAGCAGTTACGGCAGGGGTACCGGGGAGCTGTTTTTT,CASSYGRGTGELFF
-,TRBV7-6,-,TRBJ2-1,TGTGCCAGCAGCCCCGGGGGACCTTTTCACTCCTACAATGAGCAGTTCTTC,CASSPGGPFHSYNEQFF
-,TRBV5-1,many,TRBJ1-1,TGCGCCAGCAGCTTGGTGGGCATAAACACTGAAGCTTTCTTT,CASSLVGINTEAFF
-,TRBV19,-,TRBJ2-1,TGTGCCAGTAGTATAGGGGCGGTCTCCTACAATGAGCAGTTCTTC,CASSIGAVSYNEQFF
-,TRBV14,few,TRBJ2-1,TGTGCCAGCAGCCATAGTAGTAACTTTCTCACGTCCCCTTACAATGAGCAGTTCTTC,CASSHSSNFLTSPYNEQFF
-,TRBV6-1,-,TRBJ1-1,TGTGCCAGCAGGCAGGGTGTAACTGAAGCTTTCTTT,CASRQGVTEAFF
-,TRBV7-3,few,TRBJ2-1,TGTGCCAGCAGCCCCAGTTGGGGCGGGTACAATGAGCAGTTCTTC,CASSPSWGGYNEQFF
-,TRBV4-1,-,TRBJ2-7,TGCGCCAGCAGCCAAGATGGACGGCAGGGGATTTACGAGCAGTACTTC,CASSQDGRQGIYEQYF
TRBD1,TRBV7-2,many,TRBJ2-7,TGTGCCAGCAGCTTATACAGGGGTCGTTCCTACGAGCAGTACTTC,CASSLYRGRSYEQYF
TRBD1,TRBV7-9,-,TRBJ1-3,TGTGCCAGCAGCACAGAGGACAGGGGCGACGGAAACACCATATATTTT,CASSTEDRGDGNTIYF
-,TRBV29-1,-,TRBJ2-7,TGCAGCGTTGTCAGGGAAGGCGAGCAGTACTTC,CSVVREGEQYF
-,TRBV19,-,TRBJ1-2,TGTGCCAGTAGTGGGGGAGCCTCAGGCTACACCTTC,CASSGGASGYTF
TRBD1,TRBV12-3/TRBV12-4,-,TRBJ2-1,TGTGCCAGCAGTCCGGGGACAGGTTACTACAATGAGCAGTTCTTC,CASSPGTGYYNEQFF
-,TRBV29-1,-,TRBJ2-7,TGCAGCGTTGAAGATGGAAACAGACCGGTCGAGCAGTACTTC,CSVEDGNRPVEQYF
-,TRBV14,-,TRBJ1-1,TGTGCCAGCAGCCAAGAACGGGCACCCCCAATGAACACTGAAGCTTTCTTT,CASSQERAPPMNTEAFF
TRBD1,TRBV12-3/TRBV12-4,-,TRBJ2-7,TGTGCCAGCAGTTCCTCCATACAGGGGCTGACTAACTACGAGCAGTACTTC,CASSSSIQGLTNYEQYF
-,TRBV5-6,few,TRBJ1-1,TGTGCCAGCAGCTTTCGGGCCGGAGGGGATGAAGCTTTCTTT,CASSFRAGGDEAFF
-,TRBV7-2,many,TRBJ1-3,TGTGCCAGCAGCTTCCGAGGGGCTCCCCCCGGGAACACCATATATTTT,CASSFRGAPPGNTIYF
-,TRBV14,few,TRBJ1-1,TGTGCCAGCAGCCATTCAGGGGCTGAAGCTTTCTTT,CASSHSGAEAFF
-,TRBV19,few,TRBJ1-1,TGTGCCAGTAGTATAACTGGGTACACTGAAGCTTTCTTT,CASSITGYTEAFF
-,TRBV7-3,-,TRBJ1-4,TGTGCCAGCAGCCCCCAAGGGGGTACTAATGAAAAACTGTTTTTT,CASSPQGGTNEKLFF
TRBD2,TRBV28,-,TRBJ2-1,TGTGCCAGCACCCGCGTGGCGGGGGGTATCGCCTACAATGAGCAGTTCTTC,CASTRVAGGIAYNEQFF
-,TRBV19,few,TRBJ2-2,TGTGCCAGTAGTCTCCTAAGGAACTCTGGGGAGCTGTTTTTT,CASSLLRNSGELFF